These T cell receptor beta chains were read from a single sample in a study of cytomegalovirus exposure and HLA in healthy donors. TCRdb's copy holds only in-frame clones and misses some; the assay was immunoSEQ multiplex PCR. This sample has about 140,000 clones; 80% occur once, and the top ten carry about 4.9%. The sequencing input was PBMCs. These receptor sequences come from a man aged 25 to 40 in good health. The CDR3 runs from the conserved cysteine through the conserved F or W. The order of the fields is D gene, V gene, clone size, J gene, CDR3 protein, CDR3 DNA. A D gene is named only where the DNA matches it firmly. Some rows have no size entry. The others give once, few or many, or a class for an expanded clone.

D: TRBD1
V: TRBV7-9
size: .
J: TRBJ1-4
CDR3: CASSLGWDRALANEKLFF
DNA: TGTGCCAGCAGCTTAGGGTGGGACAGGGCACTAGCGAATGAAAAACTGTTTTTT

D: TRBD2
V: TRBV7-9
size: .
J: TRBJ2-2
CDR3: CASSLGLAGWTGELFF
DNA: TGTGCCAGCAGCTTGGGACTAGCGGGATGGACCGGGGAGCTGTTTTTT

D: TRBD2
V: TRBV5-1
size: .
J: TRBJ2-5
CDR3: CASSFGGREETQYF
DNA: TGCGCCAGCAGCTTCGGCGGGAGGGAAGAGACCCAGTACTTC

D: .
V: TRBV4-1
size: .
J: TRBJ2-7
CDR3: CASSQVDGSGSYEQYF
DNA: TGCGCCAGCAGCCAAGTCGACGGGAGCGGGTCATACGAGCAGTACTTC

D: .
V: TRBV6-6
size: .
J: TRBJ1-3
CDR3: CASRLTGIPGNTIYF
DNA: TGTGCCAGCAGACTTACAGGGATTCCCGGAAACACCATATATTTT

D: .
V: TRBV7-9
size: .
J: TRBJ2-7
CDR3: CASSQLDSSLAEQYF
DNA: TGTGCCAGCAGCCAGCTGGACAGTTCTCTCGCCGAGCAGTACTTC

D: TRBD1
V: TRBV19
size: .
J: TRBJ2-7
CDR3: CASSRDSSYEQYF
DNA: TGTGCCAGTAGTAGGGACAGCTCCTACGAGCAGTACTTC

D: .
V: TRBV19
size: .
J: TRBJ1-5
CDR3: CARGDRRDVPPAGFNSNQPQHF
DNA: TGTGCCAGAGGAGATAGGAGGGATGTCCCACCGGCTGGTTTTAATAGCAATCAGCCCCAGCATTTT

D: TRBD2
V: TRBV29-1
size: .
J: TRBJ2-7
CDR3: CSVSGLISGRHPYEQYF
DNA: TGCAGCGTTTCAGGGTTGATTAGCGGGAGACACCCTTACGAGCAGTACTTC

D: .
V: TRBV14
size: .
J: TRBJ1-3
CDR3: CASSPGNTIYF
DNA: TGTGCCAGCAGCCCGGGAAACACCATATATTTT

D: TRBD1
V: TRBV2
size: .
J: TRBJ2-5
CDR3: CASSAGQGVTGQETQYF
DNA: TGTGCCAGCAGCGCAGGACAGGGGGTCACTGGGCAAGAGACCCAGTACTTC

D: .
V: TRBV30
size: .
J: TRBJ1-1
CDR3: CACTRATEAFF
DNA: TGTGCCTGCACCAGGGCCACTGAAGCTTTCTTT

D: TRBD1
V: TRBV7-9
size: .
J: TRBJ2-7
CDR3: CASSSGQGAYEQYF
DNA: TGTGCCAGCAGCTCGGGACAGGGGGCGTACGAGCAGTACTTC

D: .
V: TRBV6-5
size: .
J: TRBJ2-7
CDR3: CASSYSTEYEQYF
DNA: TGTGCCAGCAGTTACTCGACTGAATACGAGCAGTACTTC

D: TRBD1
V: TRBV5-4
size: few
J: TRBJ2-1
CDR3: CASSLRGQGDNEQFF
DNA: TGTGCCAGCAGCTTGCGGGGACAGGGTGACAATGAGCAGTTCTTC

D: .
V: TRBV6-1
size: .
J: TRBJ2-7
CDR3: CASSEGAGLSEQYF
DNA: TGTGCCAGCAGTGAAGGGGCAGGGTTGAGCGAGCAGTACTTC

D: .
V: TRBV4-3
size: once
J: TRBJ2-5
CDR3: CASSQRVAGGGETQYF
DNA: TGCGCCAGCAGCCAAAGGGTCGCAGGGGGAGGAGAGACCCAGTACTTC

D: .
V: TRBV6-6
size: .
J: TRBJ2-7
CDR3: CASSVLDGGEQYF
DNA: TGTGCCAGCAGTGTCTTGGACGGGGGCGAGCAGTACTTC

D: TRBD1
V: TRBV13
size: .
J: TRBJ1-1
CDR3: CASSKDRGTEAFF
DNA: TGTGCCAGCAGCAAGGACAGGGGAACTGAAGCTTTCTTT

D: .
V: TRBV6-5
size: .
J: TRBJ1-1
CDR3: CASSWGGGRTEAFF
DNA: TGTGCCAGCAGTTGGGGTGGGGGCAGAACTGAAGCTTTCTTT

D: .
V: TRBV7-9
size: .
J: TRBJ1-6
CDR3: CASSPGYSPLHF
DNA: TGTGCCAGCAGCCCGGGTTATTCACCCCTCCACTTT

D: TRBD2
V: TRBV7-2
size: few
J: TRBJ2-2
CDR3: CASSPSDWEGLIGELFF
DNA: TGTGCCAGCAGCCCCTCGGATTGGGAGGGCCTGATCGGGGAGCTGTTTTTT

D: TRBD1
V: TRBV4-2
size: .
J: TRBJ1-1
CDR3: CASSQDTGQGGTEAFF
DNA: TGTGCCAGCAGCCAAGATACGGGACAGGGAGGCACTGAAGCTTTCTTT

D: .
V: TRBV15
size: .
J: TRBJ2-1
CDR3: CATSRDPQNEQFF
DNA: TGTGCCACCAGCAGAGATCCTCAGAATGAGCAGTTCTTC

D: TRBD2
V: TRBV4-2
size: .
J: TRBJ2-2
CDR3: CAGGPAGEVGELFF
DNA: TGTGCCGGGGGACCTGCGGGGGAGGTCGGGGAGCTGTTTTTT

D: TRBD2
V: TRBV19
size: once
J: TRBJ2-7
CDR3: CASTLAGGYEQYF
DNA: TGTGCCAGTACACTAGCGGGAGGGTACGAGCAGTACTTC

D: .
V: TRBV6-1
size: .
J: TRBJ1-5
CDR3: CASSAVGREQPQHF
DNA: TGTGCCAGCAGTGCAGTGGGGAGAGAGCAGCCCCAGCATTTT

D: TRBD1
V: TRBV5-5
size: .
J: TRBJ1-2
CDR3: CASSLGGPYGYTF
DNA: TGTGCCAGCAGCTTAGGGGGCCCCTATGGCTACACCTTC

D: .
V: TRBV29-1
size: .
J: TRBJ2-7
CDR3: CSVTGTAGFYEQYF
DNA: TGCAGCGTCACCGGGACTGCTGGATTCTACGAGCAGTACTTC

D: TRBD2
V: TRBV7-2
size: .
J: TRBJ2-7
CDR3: CASSLYGRGSYEQYF
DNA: TGTGCCAGCAGCTTATACGGGAGGGGCTCCTACGAGCAGTACTTC

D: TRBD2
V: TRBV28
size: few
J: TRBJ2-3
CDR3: CASSLGGLAGVADTQYF
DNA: TGTGCCAGCAGTTTAGGCGGGCTAGCGGGAGTTGCGGATACGCAGTATTTT

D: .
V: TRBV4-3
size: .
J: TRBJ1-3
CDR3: CASSQFTGSGNTIYF
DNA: TGCGCCAGCAGCCAATTTACAGGGTCAGGAAACACCATATATTTT

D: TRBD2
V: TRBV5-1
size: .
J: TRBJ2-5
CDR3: CASSLSGRVQETQYF
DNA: TGCGCCAGCAGCCTTAGCGGGAGGGTACAAGAGACCCAGTACTTC

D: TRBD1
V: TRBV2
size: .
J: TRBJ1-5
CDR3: CASSPRTGASNQPQHF
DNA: TGTGCCAGCAGCCCCAGGACAGGGGCTAGCAATCAGCCCCAGCATTTT

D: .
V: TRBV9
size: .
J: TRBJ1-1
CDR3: CASSVGQGTNTEAFF
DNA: TGTGCCAGCAGCGTAGGTCAGGGAACGAACACTGAAGCTTTCTTT

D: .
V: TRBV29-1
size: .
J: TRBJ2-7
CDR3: CSVESARDYEQYF
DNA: TGCAGCGTTGAGTCTGCACGGGACTACGAGCAGTACTTC

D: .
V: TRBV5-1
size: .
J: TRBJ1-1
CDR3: CASSPQALNTEAFF
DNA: TGCGCCAGCAGTCCACAGGCGCTGAACACTGAAGCTTTCTTT

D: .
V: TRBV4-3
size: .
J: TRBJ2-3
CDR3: CASSQVQAPDTQYF
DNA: TGCGCCAGCAGCCAAGTTCAGGCCCCGGATACGCAGTATTTT

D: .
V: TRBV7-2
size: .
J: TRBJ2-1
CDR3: CASSSEGRSYNEQFF
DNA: TGTGCCAGCAGCTCCGAGGGTAGGTCCTACAATGAGCAGTTCTTC

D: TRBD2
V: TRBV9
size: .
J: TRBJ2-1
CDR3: CASSVEGTSGRREQFF
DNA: TGTGCCAGCAGCGTAGAGGGGACTAGCGGGAGACGTGAGCAGTTCTTC

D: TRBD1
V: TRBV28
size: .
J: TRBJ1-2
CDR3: CASTRDSPVGYTF
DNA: TGTGCCAGCACCCGGGACAGTCCCGTTGGCTACACCTTC

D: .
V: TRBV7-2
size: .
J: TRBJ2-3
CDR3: CASSLERGTDTQYF
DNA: TGTGCCAGCAGCTTAGAGCGGGGCACAGATACGCAGTATTTT

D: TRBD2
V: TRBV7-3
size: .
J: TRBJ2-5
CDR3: CASSRGAGREETQYF
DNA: TGTGCCAGCAGCCGCGGGGCGGGGAGGGAAGAGACCCAGTACTTC

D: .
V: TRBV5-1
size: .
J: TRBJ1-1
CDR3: CASSLDRGAGAEAFF
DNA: TGCGCCAGCAGCTTGGATCGGGGGGCGGGAGCTGAAGCTTTCTTT

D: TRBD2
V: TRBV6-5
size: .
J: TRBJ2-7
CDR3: CASRSTGGASYEQYF
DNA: TGTGCCAGCAGATCGACGGGGGGGGCATCCTACGAGCAGTACTTC

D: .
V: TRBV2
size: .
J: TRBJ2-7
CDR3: CASNPERGYEQYF
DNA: TGTGCCAGCAACCCAGAGAGGGGGTACGAGCAGTACTTC

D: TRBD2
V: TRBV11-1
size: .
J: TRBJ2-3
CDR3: CASSFSGRAPDTQYF
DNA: TGTGCCAGCAGCTTTAGCGGGAGGGCCCCAGATACGCAGTATTTT

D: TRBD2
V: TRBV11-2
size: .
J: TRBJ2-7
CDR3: CASSLIAGVYGQYF
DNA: TGTGCCAGCAGCTTAATAGCGGGAGTCTACGGGCAGTACTTC